This is a list of T cell receptor beta chains from one sample in a study of T cell responses to AZD1222 COVID-19 vaccine. Here immunoSEQ multiplex PCR was the method, and the copy in TCRdb shows in-frame clones only, minus some. Among over 150,000 clones listed, under 95% were seen once. Here the sequenced sample was peripheral blood, taken on day 0 of MenACWY control vaccination. The receptor source for this set is an adult in good health. CDR3s include the opening cysteine and the closing phenylalanine or tryptophan. The D gene is left open where the match is weak.

CDR3 DNA: TGTGCCTGGAGTGTAGGGGGGACAGCCTTAGGCGAGCAGTACTTC
CDR3 protein: CAWSVGGTALGEQYF
V gene: TRBV30
J gene: TRBJ2-7
D gene: NA

CDR3 DNA: TGTGCCAGCAGCTTGGTGGGACGAAACTCTGGGGCCAACGTCCTGACTTTC
CDR3 protein: CASSLVGRNSGANVLTF
V gene: TRBV5-8
J gene: TRBJ2-6
D gene: NA

CDR3 DNA: TGTGCCAGCAGCCCCTACATGAACACTGAAGCTTTCTTT
CDR3 protein: CASSPYMNTEAFF
V gene: TRBV5-6
J gene: TRBJ1-1
D gene: NA

CDR3 DNA: TGTGCCAGCAGCCAGCAGGCTCGACTAGCGGTAACCTACGAGCAGTACTTC
CDR3 protein: CASSQQARLAVTYEQYF
V gene: TRBV7-8
J gene: TRBJ2-7
D gene: TRBD2

CDR3 DNA: TGTGCCAGCAGTGAAGCGCTTCAGACAGCTAACTATGGCTACACCTTC
CDR3 protein: CASSEALQTANYGYTF
V gene: TRBV2
J gene: TRBJ1-2
D gene: NA

CDR3 DNA: TGTGCCAGCAGGGGGCCATTCGGGGCCAACGTCCTGACTTTC
CDR3 protein: CASRGPFGANVLTF
V gene: TRBV5-8
J gene: TRBJ2-6
D gene: NA

CDR3 DNA: TGTGCCAGCAGTCCTGGATGGATGGCTGAAGCTTTCTTT
CDR3 protein: CASSPGWMAEAFF
V gene: TRBV12-3/TRBV12-4
J gene: TRBJ1-1
D gene: NA

CDR3 DNA: TGTGCCGCGGCATCCTCGGTGGAGGATGAAAAACTGTTTTTT
CDR3 protein: CAAASSVEDEKLFF
V gene: TRBV24-1
J gene: TRBJ1-4
D gene: NA

CDR3 DNA: TGCAGCGTTGAGGTCCCGCTCGGAGCTTTCTTT
CDR3 protein: CSVEVPLGAFF
V gene: TRBV29-1
J gene: TRBJ1-1
D gene: NA

CDR3 DNA: TGTGCCAGCAGCTTAGCGGGTGCGGCGGGACCCGAGACCCAGTACTTC
CDR3 protein: CASSLAGAAGPETQYF
V gene: TRBV7-6
J gene: TRBJ2-5
D gene: NA

CDR3 DNA: TGTGCCAGCAGCGTAGGGGCAGGGGCTTCTAACTATGGCTACACCTTC
CDR3 protein: CASSVGAGASNYGYTF
V gene: TRBV9
J gene: TRBJ1-2
D gene: NA

CDR3 DNA: TGCGCCAGCAGCCAAGATTCCAGGGAATCAGATACGCAGTATTTT
CDR3 protein: CASSQDSRESDTQYF
V gene: TRBV4-3
J gene: TRBJ2-3
D gene: NA

CDR3 DNA: TGTGCCAGCAGTTTGAAAGGCCTAGCGGGGACCTTAAACACCGGGGAGCTGTTTTTT
CDR3 protein: CASSLKGLAGTLNTGELFF
V gene: TRBV27
J gene: TRBJ2-2
D gene: TRBD2

CDR3 DNA: TGTGCCAGCAGCCTCAAAGGGGGGGAAACTGAAGCTTTCTTT
CDR3 protein: CASSLKGGETEAFF
V gene: TRBV7-9
J gene: TRBJ1-1
D gene: NA

CDR3 DNA: TGTGCCAGCAACGTCCAGGGGGCGGGCACCGGGGAGCTGTTTTTT
CDR3 protein: CASNVQGAGTGELFF
V gene: TRBV7-9
J gene: TRBJ2-2
D gene: TRBD1